The following is a TCR beta chain sequence with its context. The antigen it recognizes is unknown. No base quality values were provided; no much bigger clone lies one nucleotide off. The data were taken from a study of blood T cell repertoires in COVID-19 (TCRdb year 2020). Broadly, across the study: Collaborator samples came from the United States, Italy and Spain and covered acute and convalescent phases of COVID-19. The prospective study material was composed of cDNA or gDNA derived from T cells, B-cell-depleted T cells, or PBMCs. Deeply sampled blood TCRbeta repertoires from subjects exposed to, actively infected with, or recovered from COVID-19 were included in the dataset. The repertoires were made available in a free public database intended to serve as a resource for research on the immune response to SARS-CoV-2. Samples were obtained from the ongoing ImmuneRACE study (first 160 participants) and from about 1,300 subjects provided by 6 global collaborators. Nearly every sample came with metadata listing a de-identified subject ID, COVID-19 status, age in years and sex. Where available, HLA class I and class II types were obtained from metadata supplied by the sample provider rather than from assay-based typing.

In Seattle, one collaborating source enrolled patients while the infection was active and tracked those patients longitudinally over the course of disease. Collaborating institutions collected whole blood in K2EDTA tubes following their own protocols. For TCRbeta analysis, collaborators shipped samples as frozen whole blood, isolated PBMCs, or DNA extracted from either of those sample types. TCRbeta CDR3 regions were amplified from genomic DNA using the immunoSEQ Assay, a bias-controlled multiplex PCR. Turning to the authors' computational methods: Within the assay, amplification of reference gene primers was used to estimate how many nucleated cells each sample contained. Sequence reads were collapsed and filtered to measure the absolute abundance of every unique TCRbeta CDR3 rearrangement. Productive Simpson clonality was computed per sample as the square root of Simpson's diversity index over productive rearrangements. Sourced from immuneACCESS, this table was stored by TCRdb with only in-frame sequences that have V and J called. A share of the clones is absent; for the studies checked, an unresolved V gene accounts for under half, and the remainder has no known explanation. V, J and clone size were drawn from that table, and D and trimming were deduced from the DNA. The sample contains about 270,000 clones, more than 70% of them found a single time. The ten top clones hold 5.5% to 6% of the sample.

Overall results and qualifications from the work: The quantity of clinical and demographic metadata differed by source and by participant and was supplied without curation.

From the cysteine through the phenylalanine, the CDR3 covers 14 amino acids. Only CDR3 DNA is held: 42 bases, read in frame from base 1. The germline V gene encodes CDR1 MNHEY and CDR2 SVGAGI. Trimming takes 7 bases off V and 8 bases off J; junction bases not matched to a gene: 13. This chain is built from TRBV6-5 and TRBJ1-2; TRBD1 aligns with 7 central bases. The sequence was obtained from a woman of 80 years or more with COVID-19, enrolled during active disease. The source material was peripheral blood. The sequenced DNA is TGTGCCAGCAAGACAGGGCCAATCTCGATGGGCTACACCTTC. This is translated as CASKTGPISMGYTF.